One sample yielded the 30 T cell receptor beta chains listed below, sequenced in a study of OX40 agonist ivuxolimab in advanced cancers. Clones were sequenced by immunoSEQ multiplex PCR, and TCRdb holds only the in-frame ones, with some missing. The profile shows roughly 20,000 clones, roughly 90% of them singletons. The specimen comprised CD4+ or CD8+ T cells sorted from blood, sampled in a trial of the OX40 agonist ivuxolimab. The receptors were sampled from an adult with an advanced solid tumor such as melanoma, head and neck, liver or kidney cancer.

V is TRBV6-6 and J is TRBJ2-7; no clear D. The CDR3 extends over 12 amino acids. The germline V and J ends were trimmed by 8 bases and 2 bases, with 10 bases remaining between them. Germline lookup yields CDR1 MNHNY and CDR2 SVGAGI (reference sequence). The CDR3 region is CASGPSTYEQYF. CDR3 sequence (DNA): TGTGCCAGCGGCCCCTCAACCTACGAGCAGTACTTC.

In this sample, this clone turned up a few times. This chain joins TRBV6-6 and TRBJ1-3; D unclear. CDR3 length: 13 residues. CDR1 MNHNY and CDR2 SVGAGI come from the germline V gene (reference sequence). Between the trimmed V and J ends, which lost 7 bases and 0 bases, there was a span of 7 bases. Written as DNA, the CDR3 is TGTGCCAGCACCAGATCCTCTGGAAACACCATATATTTT. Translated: CASTRSSGNTIYF.

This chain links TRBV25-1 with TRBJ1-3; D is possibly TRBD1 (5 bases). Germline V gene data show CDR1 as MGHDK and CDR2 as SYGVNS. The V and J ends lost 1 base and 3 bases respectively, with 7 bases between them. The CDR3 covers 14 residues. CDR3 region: CASSELGVGNTIYF. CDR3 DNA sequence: TGTGCCAGCAGTGAATTAGGGGTTGGAAACACCATATATTTT.

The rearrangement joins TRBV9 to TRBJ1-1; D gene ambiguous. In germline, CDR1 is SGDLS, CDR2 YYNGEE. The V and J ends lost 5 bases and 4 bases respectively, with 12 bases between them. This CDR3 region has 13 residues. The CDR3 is CASSPTTGTEAFF. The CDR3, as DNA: TGTGCCAGCAGTCCTACAACGGGCACTGAAGCTTTCTTT.

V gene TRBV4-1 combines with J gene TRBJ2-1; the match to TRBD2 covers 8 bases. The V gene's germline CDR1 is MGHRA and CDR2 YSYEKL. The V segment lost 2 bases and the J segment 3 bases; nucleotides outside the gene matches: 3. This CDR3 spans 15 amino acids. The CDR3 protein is CASSQSTSGYNEQFF. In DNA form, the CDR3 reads TGCGCCAGCAGCCAAAGCACTAGCGGCTACAATGAGCAGTTCTTC.

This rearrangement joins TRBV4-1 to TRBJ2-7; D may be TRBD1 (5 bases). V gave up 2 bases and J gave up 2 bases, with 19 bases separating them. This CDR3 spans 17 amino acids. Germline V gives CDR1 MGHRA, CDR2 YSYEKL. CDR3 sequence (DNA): TGCGCCAGCAGCCAACTCCAGGGCATTGTCTCACCCTACGAGCAGTACTTC. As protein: CASSQLQGIVSPYEQYF.

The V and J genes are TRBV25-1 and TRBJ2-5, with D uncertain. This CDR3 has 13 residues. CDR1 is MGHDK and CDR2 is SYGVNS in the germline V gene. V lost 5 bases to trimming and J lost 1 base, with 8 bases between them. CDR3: CASSPFSQETQYF. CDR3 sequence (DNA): TGTGCCAGCAGTCCATTCAGCCAAGAGACCCAGTACTTC.

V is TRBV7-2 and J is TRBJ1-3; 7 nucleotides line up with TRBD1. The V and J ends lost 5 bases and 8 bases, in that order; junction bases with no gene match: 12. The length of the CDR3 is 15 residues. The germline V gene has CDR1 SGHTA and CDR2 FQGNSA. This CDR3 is CASSTRDRREDTIYF. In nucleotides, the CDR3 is TGTGCCAGCAGCACCCGGGACAGAAGGGAGGACACCATATATTTT. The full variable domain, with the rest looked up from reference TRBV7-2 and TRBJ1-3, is GAGVSQSPSNKVTEKGKDVELRCDPISGHTALYWYRQSLGQGLEFLIYFQGNSAPDKSGLPSDRFSAERTGGSVSTLTIQRTQQEDSAVYLCASSTRDRREDTIYFGEGSWLTVV.

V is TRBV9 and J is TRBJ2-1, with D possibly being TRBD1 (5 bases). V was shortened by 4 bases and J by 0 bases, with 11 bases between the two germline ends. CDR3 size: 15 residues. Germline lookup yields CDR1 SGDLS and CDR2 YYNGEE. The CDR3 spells CASSSGDSSYNEQFF. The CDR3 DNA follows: TGTGCCAGCAGCTCAGGAGACAGCTCCTACAATGAGCAGTTCTTC. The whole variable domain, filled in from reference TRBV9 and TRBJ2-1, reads DSGVTQTPKHLITATGQRVTLRCSPRSGDLSVYWYQQSLDQGLQFLIQYYNGEERAKGNILERFSAQQFPDLHSELNLSSLELGDSALYFCASSSGDSSYNEQFFGPGTRLTVL.

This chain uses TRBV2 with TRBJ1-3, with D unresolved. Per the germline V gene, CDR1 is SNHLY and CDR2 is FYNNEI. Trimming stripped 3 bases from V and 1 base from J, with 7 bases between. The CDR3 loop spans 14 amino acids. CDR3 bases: TGTGCCAGCAGTGAGGTCTTTTCTGGAAACACCATATATTTT. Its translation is CASSEVFSGNTIYF.

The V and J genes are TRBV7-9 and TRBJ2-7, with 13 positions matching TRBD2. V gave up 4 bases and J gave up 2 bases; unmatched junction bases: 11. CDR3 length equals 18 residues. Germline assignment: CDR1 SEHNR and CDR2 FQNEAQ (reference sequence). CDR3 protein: CASSSGIPTSGRAYEQYF. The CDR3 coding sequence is TGTGCCAGCAGCTCCGGAATCCCAACTAGCGGGAGGGCCTACGAGCAGTACTTC.

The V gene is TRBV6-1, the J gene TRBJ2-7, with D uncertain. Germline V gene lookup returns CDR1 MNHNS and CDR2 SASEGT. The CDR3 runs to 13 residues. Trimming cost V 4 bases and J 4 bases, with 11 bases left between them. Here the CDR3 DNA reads TGTGCCAGCAGTGCATACTTGACATACGAGCAGTACTTC. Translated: CASSAYLTYEQYF.

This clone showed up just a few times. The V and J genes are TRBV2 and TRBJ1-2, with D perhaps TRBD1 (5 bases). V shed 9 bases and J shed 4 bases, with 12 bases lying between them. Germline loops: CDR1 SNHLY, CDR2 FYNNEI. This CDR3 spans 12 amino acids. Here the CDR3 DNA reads TGTGCCAGTACGACAGTCGGCTATGGCTACACCTTC. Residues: CASTTVGYGYTF.

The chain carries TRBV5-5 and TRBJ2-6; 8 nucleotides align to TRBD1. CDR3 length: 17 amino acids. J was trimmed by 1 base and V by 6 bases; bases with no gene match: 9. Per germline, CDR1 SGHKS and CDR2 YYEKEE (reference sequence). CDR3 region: CASNPGQDTSGANVLTF. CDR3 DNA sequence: TGTGCCAGCAACCCGGGACAGGACACTTCTGGGGCCAACGTCCTGACTTTC.

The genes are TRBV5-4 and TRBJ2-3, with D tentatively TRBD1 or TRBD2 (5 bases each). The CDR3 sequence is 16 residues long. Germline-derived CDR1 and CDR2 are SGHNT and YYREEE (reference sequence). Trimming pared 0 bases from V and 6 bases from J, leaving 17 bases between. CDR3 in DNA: TGTGCCAGCAGCTTGGCCTCCGGGGCTTTAAGGGATACGCAGTATTTT. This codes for CASSLASGALRDTQYF.

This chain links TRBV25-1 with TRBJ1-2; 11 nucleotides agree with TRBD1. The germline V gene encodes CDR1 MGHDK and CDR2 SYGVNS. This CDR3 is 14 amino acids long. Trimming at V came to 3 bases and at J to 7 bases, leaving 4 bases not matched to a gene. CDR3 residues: CASSDWGQGGGYTF. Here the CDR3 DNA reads TGTGCCAGCAGTGATTGGGGACAGGGGGGTGGCTACACCTTC.

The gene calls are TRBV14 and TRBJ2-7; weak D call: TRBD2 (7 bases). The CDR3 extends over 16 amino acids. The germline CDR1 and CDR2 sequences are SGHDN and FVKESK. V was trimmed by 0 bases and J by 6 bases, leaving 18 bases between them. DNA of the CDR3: TGTGCCAGCAGCCAAGATCTAGGGGGGGGAAGGAGCGAGCAGTACTTC. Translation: CASSQDLGGGRSEQYF.

DNA for the CDR3: TGTGCCAGCACCCCCGACCCGACCTCTATCTATGGCTACACCTTC. Translated, it gives CASTPDPTSIYGYTF. V is TRBV6-4 and J is TRBJ1-2; D uncertain. The ends were cut back, 7 bases at V and 4 bases at J, with 19 bases in the middle. Germline CDR1 reads MRHNA; CDR2 reads SNTAGT. The CDR3 extends over 15 amino acids.

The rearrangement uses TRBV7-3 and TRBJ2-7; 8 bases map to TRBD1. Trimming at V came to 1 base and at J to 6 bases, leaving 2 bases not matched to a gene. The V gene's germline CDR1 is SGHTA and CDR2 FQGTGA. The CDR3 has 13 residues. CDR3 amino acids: CASSLITGGEQYF. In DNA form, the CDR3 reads TGTGCCAGCAGCTTAATTACAGGGGGCGAGCAGTACTTC.

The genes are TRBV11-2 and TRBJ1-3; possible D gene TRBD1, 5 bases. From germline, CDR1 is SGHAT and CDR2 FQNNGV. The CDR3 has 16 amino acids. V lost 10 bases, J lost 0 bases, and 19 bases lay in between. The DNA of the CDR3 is TGTGCCACCCACGGAAGGGGCCCGAGCTCTGGAAACACCATATATTTT. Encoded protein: CATHGRGPSSGNTIYF.

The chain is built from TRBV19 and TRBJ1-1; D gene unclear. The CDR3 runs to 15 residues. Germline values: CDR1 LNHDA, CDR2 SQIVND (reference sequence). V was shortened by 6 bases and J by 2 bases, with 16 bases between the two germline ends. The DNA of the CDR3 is TGTGCCAGTAGCCCTCGGACGGTTGGTAACACTGAAGCTTTCTTT. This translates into CASSPRTVGNTEAFF.

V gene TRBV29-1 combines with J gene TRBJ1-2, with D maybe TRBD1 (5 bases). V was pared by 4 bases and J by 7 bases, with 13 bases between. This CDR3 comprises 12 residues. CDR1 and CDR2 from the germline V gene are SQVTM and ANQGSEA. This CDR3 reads CSVVSGEGGYTF. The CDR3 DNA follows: TGCAGCGTTGTCTCGGGGGAGGGTGGCTACACCTTC.

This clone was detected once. The CDR3 loop is CAITLAGGYNEQFF. The CDR3, as DNA: TGTGCCATCACCCTAGCGGGGGGTTACAATGAGCAGTTCTTC. J is TRBJ2-1 and V is TRBV21-1; the table's D call of TRBD2 was not tested on the DNA. TRBV21-1 is assigned pseudogene status. The CDR3 length is 14 residues.

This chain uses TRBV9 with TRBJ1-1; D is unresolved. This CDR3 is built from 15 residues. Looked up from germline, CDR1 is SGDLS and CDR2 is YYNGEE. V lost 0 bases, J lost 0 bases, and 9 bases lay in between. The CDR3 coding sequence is TGTGCCAGCAGCGTAGTCGGGCAGATGAACACTGAAGCTTTCTTT. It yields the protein CASSVVGQMNTEAFF.

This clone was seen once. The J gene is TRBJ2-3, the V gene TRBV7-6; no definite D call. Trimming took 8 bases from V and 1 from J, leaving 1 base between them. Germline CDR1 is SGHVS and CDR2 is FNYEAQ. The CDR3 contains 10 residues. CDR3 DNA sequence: TGTGCCAGCGGCACAGATACGCAGTATTTT. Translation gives CASGTDTQYF. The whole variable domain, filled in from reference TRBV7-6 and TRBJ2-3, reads GAGVSQSPRYKVTKRGQDVALRCDPISGHVSLYWYRQALGQGPEFLTYFNYEAQQDKSGLPNDRFSAERPEGSISTLTIQRTEQRDSAMYRCASGTDTQYFGPGTRLTVL.

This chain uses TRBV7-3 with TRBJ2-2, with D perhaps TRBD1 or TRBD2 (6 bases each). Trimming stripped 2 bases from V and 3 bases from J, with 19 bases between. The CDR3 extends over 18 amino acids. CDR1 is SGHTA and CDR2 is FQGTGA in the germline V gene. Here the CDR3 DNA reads TGTGCCAGCAGCTTACAGGGGTCCGTGGGGACTTACACCGGGGAGCTGTTTTTT. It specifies CASSLQGSVGTYTGELFF.

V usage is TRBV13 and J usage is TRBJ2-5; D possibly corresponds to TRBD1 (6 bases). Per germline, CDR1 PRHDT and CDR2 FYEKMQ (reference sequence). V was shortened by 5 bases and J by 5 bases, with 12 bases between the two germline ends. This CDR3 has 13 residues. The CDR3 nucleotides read TGTGCCAGCAGCCAACAGGGCCCGGAGACCCAGTACTTC. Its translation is CASSQQGPETQYF.

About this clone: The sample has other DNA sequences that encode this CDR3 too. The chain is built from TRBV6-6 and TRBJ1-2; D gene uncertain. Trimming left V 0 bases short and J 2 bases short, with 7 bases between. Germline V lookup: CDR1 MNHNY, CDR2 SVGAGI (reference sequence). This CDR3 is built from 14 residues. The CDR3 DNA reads TGTGCCAGCAGTTACTCCGAGTTCAACTATGGCTACACCTTC. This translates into CASSYSEFNYGYTF.

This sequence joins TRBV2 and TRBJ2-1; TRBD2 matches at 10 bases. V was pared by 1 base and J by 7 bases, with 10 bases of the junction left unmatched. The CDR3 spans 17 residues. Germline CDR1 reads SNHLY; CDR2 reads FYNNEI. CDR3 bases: TGTGCCAGCAGTGAAGTTAGGCTAGCGGGAGTACATAATGAGCAGTTCTTC. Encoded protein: CASSEVRLAGVHNEQFF.

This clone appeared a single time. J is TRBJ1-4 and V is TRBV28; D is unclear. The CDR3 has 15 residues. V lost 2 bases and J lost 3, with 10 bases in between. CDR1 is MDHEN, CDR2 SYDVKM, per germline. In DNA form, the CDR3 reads TGTGCCAGCAGTTTAGGTAGGAGGTCTAATGAAAAACTGTTTTTT. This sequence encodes CASSLGRRSNEKLFF. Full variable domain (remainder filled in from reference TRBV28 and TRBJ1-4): DVKVTQSSRYLVKRTGEKVFLECVQDMDHENMFWYRQDPGLGLRLIYFSYDVKMKEKGDIPEGYSVSREKKERFSLILESASTNQTSMYLCASSLGRRSNEKLFFGSGTQLSVL.